The sequence of this TCR beta chain was determined in a study of OX40 agonist ivuxolimab in advanced cancers. Study in general: Ivuxolimab was delivered to patients intravenously every 2 weeks at doses spanning 0.01 to 10 mg/kg. Age averaged around 58 years (range about 20 to 79), and 82.7% were male.

Study observations and caveats: Clonal expansion was seen in CD4+ and CD8+ blood T cells by week 6 at 0.1 to 3.0 mg/kg. Antigen specificity was not determined for the expanded peripheral T cells.

The length of the CDR3 is 15 residues. Between the trimmed V and J ends, which lost 7 bases and 2 bases, there was a span of 15 bases. Germline-derived CDR1 and CDR2 are LNHDA and SQIVND (reference sequence). The repertoire was sequenced with immunoSEQ multiplex PCR; TCRdb's copy has only in-frame clones and lacks some. The sample carries about 23,000 clones, about three quarters recorded once. To note about this clone: The antigen is undetermined.

V and J are TRBV19 and TRBJ2-1; weak D call: TRBD1 (5 bases). The sequenced sample was CD4+ or CD8+ T cells sorted from blood, obtained in a trial of the OX40 agonist ivuxolimab. This sequence was found in an adult with an advanced solid tumor such as melanoma, head and neck, liver or kidney cancer. The CDR3 DNA reads as TGTGCCAGTAAATTTAAACAGGAAGCCTACAATGAGCAGTTCTTC. Residues: CASKFKQEAYNEQFF.